This entry lists 15 T cell receptor beta chains sequenced from one sample in a study of T cell clonotyping in hematopoietic cell transplantation. Clones were read by immunoSEQ multiplex PCR, and TCRdb kept only the in-frame ones, dropping some. The sample records some 820 clones, over 75% being singletons. The specimen comprised PBMCs, sampled 30 days after allogeneic stem cell transplant. Every receptor here comes from a female patient between 30 and 40 years old who had an allogeneic stem cell transplant, so the T cells may come from the graft donor. Some clones in this sample may be carry-over from other donors' samples.

V and J are TRBV16 and TRBJ1-1, with 8 nucleotides matching TRBD1. This CDR3 region has 15 residues. V lost 3 bases, J lost 6 bases, and 9 bases stayed unmatched. Germline values: CDR1 KGHSY, CDR2 FQNENV. CDR3 residues: CASSHHIQGAAEAFF. The CDR3 region has the DNA TGTGCCAGCAGCCATCACATCCAGGGGGCAGCTGAAGCTTTCTTT.

The V and J genes are TRBV13 and TRBJ1-2, with D uncertain. Trimming removed 3 bases from V and 1 base from J, with 18 bases in between. The CDR3 sequence is 17 residues long. Germline loops: CDR1 PRHDT, CDR2 FYEKMQ (reference sequence). CDR3 region: CASSFTFRAPDNYGYTF. The CDR3 DNA reads TGTGCCAGCAGCTTCACCTTCCGCGCACCAGATAACTATGGCTACACCTTC. The variable domain in full, completed from reference TRBV13 and TRBJ1-2, reads AAGVIQSPRHLIKEKRETATLKCYPIPRHDTVYWYQQGPGQDPQFLISFYEKMQSDKGSIPDRFSAQQFSDYHSELNMSSLELGDSALYFCASSFTFRAPDNYGYTFGSGTRLTVV.

The J gene is TRBJ2-5, the V gene TRBV7-7; 10 bases match TRBD2. The V gene's germline CDR1 is SSHAT and CDR2 FNYEAQ (reference sequence). J was trimmed by 1 base and V by 6 bases; bases with no gene match: 5. This CDR3 spans 15 amino acids. Written as DNA, the CDR3 is TGTGCCAGCAGTCCACTAGCGGGGACCCAAGAGACCCAGTACTTC. Translated: CASSPLAGTQETQYF.

The V and J genes are TRBV7-9 and TRBJ1-2; D call uncertain. The V gene's germline CDR1 is SEHNR and CDR2 FQNEAQ (reference sequence). Trimming took off 8 bases at V and 9 bases at J, with 16 bases between the two ends. There are 12 residues in the CDR3. The CDR3 nucleotides are TGTGCCAGCTCCCCGGCTTTGCGGCGCTACACCTTC. Its protein is CASSPALRRYTF.

The gene calls are TRBV2 and TRBJ1-6, with D unresolved. The germline V gene has CDR1 SNHLY and CDR2 FYNNEI. Trimming took 2 bases from V and 2 from J, leaving 7 bases between them. This CDR3 comprises 15 residues. CDR3 sequence: CASSESGPYNSPLHF. CDR3 coding DNA: TGTGCCAGCAGTGAATCAGGACCCTATAATTCACCCCTCCACTTT.

This clone was detected only a few times. The rearrangement links TRBV7-2 to TRBJ2-5, with 10 nucleotides matching TRBD1. The trim removed 3 bases at V and 11 bases at J, leaving 6 bases unmatched. The CDR3 is made up of 13 amino acids. Germline loops: CDR1 SGHTA, CDR2 FQGNSA. CDR3: CASSFMDRGIQYF. The DNA for the CDR3 is TGTGCCAGCAGCTTTATGGACAGGGGGATTCAGTACTTC.

The V and J genes are TRBV4-2 and TRBJ2-5, with a possible D match to TRBD2 (5 bases). This CDR3 region has 11 residues. V dropped 4 bases and J dropped 5 bases, with 5 bases sitting between them. CDR1 and CDR2 from the germline V gene are LGHNA and YNFKEQ. Here the CDR3 DNA reads TGTGCCAGCAGCCCGGGGGAGACCCAGTACTTC. Amino acid sequence: CASSPGETQYF.

V usage is TRBV29-1 and J usage is TRBJ1-3, with a weak D call TRBD1 (5 bases). CDR1 and CDR2 (germline): SQVTM, ANQGSEA. V lost 5 bases and J lost 0, with 14 bases in between. The CDR3 loop spans 15 amino acids. Written as DNA, the CDR3 is TGCAGCGTTTGGTGGACAACCGACTCTGGAAACACCATATATTTT. This sequence encodes CSVWWTTDSGNTIYF.

The chain employs TRBV7-3 and TRBJ2-3, with 10 bases aligning to TRBD2. The V gene end was trimmed by 1 base and the J gene end by 6 bases; junction bases not matched to a gene: 7. CDR3 length: 16 residues. Germline V gene sequence: CDR1 SGHTA, CDR2 FQGTGA. The CDR3 reads CASSLIAGGPHDTQYF. For the CDR3, the DNA is TGTGCCAGCAGCTTAATAGCGGGGGGACCCCATGATACGCAGTATTTT.

About this clone itself: Different DNA sequences within this sample yield the same CDR3. J is TRBJ1-3 and V is TRBV4-3; possible D gene TRBD1, 5 bases. Trimming took 3 bases from V and 1 from J, leaving 7 bases between them. Germline V gene sequence: CDR1 LGHNA, CDR2 YSLEER. The CDR3 runs to 14 residues. The CDR3 reads CASSQGDSGNTIYF. DNA of the CDR3: TGCGCCAGCAGCCAGGGGGATTCTGGAAACACCATATATTTT.

This clone was detected only once. The V gene is TRBV13, the J gene TRBJ2-1, with D possibly TRBD1 on 8 matching bases. The CDR3 consists of 15 residues. The germline V gene has CDR1 PRHDT and CDR2 FYEKMQ (reference sequence). V was shortened by 4 bases and J by 7 bases, with 17 bases between the two germline ends. In DNA, the CDR3 is TGTGCCAGCAGCTCTGGACAGGGAGGGTCGAATGAGCAGTTCTTC. Protein: CASSSGQGGSNEQFF. Full variable domain (rest looked up from reference TRBV13 and TRBJ2-1): AAGVIQSPRHLIKEKRETATLKCYPIPRHDTVYWYQQGPGQDPQFLISFYEKMQSDKGSIPDRFSAQQFSDYHSELNMSSLELGDSALYFCASSSGQGGSNEQFFGPGTRLTVL.

This clone was found a few times. DNA of the CDR3: TGCGCCAGCAGCCCGGCGGGGGAACAGGGGAGGCGGGAGCAGTTCTTC. Translated, it gives CASSPAGEQGRREQFF. The chain links TRBV5-1 to TRBJ2-1; tentatively, D is TRBD1 or TRBD2 (7 bases each). CDR3 size: 16 residues. Trimming removed 4 bases from V and 10 bases from J, with 24 bases in between. CDR1 is SGHRS and CDR2 is YFSETQ in the germline V gene.

This clone appeared a single time. The rearrangement links TRBV5-1 to TRBJ2-5, with 11 positions matching TRBD1. The CDR3 loop spans 15 amino acids. Per germline, CDR1 SGHRS and CDR2 YFSETQ. V was pared by 3 bases and J by 5 bases, with 6 bases of the junction left unmatched. In DNA, the CDR3 is TGCGCCAGCAGCTCGGACAGGGGGCAGGGGGAGACCCAGTACTTC. Its translation: CASSSDRGQGETQYF.

This clone was seen a few times. The chain combines TRBV12-5 with TRBJ1-3; D is undetermined. V shed 1 base and J shed 0 bases, with 4 bases lying between them. Germline assignment: CDR1 LGHNT and CDR2 FRNRAP. CDR3 size: 14 residues. CDR3: CASGLGVSGNTIYF. In DNA form, the CDR3 reads TGTGCTAGTGGTTTGGGAGTCTCTGGAAACACCATATATTTT.

This clone was counted only a few times. The rearrangement links TRBV13 to TRBJ2-7; D call uncertain. Germline values: CDR1 PRHDT, CDR2 FYEKMQ (reference sequence). CDR3 length equals 12 residues. The ends were cut back, 1 base at V and 3 bases at J, with 4 bases in the middle. CDR3 amino acids: CASSLEGYEQYF. The CDR3 nucleotides are TGTGCCAGCAGCTTAGAGGGCTACGAGCAGTACTTC.